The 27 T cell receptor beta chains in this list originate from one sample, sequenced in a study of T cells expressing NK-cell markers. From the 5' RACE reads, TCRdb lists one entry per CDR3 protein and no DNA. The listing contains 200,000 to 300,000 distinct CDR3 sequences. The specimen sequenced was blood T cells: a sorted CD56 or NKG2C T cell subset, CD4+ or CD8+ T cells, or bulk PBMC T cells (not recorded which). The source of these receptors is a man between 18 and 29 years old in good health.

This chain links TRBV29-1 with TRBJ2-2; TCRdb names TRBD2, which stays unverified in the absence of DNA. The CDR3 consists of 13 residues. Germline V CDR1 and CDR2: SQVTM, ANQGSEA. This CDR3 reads CSVDLGGAGELFF.

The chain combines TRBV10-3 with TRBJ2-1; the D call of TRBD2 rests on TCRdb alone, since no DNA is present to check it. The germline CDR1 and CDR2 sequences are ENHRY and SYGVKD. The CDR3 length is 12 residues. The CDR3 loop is CASGGVVNEQFF.

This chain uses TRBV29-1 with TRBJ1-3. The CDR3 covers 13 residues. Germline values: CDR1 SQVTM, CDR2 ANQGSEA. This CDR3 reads CSVSNGEGNTIYF.

This chain's CDR3 is CASSLGGPTQYF. The rearrangement joins TRBV14 to TRBJ2-3; TCRdb's D call, TRBD2, is unchecked because there is no DNA. Germline V gene sequence: CDR1 SGHDN, CDR2 FVKESK. The CDR3 contains 12 residues.

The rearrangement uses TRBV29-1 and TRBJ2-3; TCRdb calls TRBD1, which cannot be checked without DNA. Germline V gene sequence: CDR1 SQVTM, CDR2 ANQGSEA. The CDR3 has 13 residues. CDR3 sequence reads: CSVGGRSTDTQYF.

CDR3 in amino acids: CSARTGTENTEAFF. The chain employs TRBV20-1 and TRBJ1-1; TCRdb selects TRBD1, and the lack of DNA leaves this call unchecked. The CDR3 covers 14 residues. The germline gives CDR1 DFQATT, CDR2 SNEGSKA (reference sequence).

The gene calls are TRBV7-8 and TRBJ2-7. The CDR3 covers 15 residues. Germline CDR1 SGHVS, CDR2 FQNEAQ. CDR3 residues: CASSLAYLTLSEQYF.

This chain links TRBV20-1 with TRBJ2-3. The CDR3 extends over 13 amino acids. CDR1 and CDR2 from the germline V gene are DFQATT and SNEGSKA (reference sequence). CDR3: CSARPVSADTQYF.

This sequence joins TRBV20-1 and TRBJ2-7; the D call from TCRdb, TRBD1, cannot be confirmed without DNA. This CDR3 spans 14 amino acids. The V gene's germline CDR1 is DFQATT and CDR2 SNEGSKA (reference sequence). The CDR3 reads CSARSGTYTYEQYF.

CDR3 protein: CASKQAVQETQYF. V usage is TRBV5-4 and J usage is TRBJ2-5. The CDR3 totals 13 residues. Germline V gene data show CDR1 as SGHNT and CDR2 as YYREEE (reference sequence).

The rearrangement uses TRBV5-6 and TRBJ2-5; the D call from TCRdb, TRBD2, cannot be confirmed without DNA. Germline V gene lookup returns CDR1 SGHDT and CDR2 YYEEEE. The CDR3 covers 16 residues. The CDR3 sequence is CASSLVFQGLEETQYF.

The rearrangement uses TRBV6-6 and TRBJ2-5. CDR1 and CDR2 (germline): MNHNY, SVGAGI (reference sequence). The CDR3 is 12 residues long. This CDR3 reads CASSPSELSQYF.

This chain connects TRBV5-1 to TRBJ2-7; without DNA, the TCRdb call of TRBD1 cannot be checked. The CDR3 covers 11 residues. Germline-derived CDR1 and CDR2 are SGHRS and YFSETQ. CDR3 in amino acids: CASSVDSEQYF.

The CDR3 reads CSAARRGTDTQYF. J is TRBJ2-3 and V is TRBV20-1. The CDR3 covers 13 residues. Germline CDR1 and CDR2: DFQATT and SNEGSKA (reference sequence).

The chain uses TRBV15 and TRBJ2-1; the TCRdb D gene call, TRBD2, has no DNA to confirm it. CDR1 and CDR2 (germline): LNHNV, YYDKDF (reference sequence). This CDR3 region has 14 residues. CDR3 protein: CATSSGRVNNEQFF.

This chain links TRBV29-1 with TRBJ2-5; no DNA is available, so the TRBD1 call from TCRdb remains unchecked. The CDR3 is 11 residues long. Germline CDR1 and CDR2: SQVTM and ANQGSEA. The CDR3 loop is CSGNWGETQYF.

CDR3 protein: CASSQDQAGAWTDTQYF. The V call is TRBV4-2, the J call TRBJ2-3; TCRdb reports TRBD2, a call that lacks DNA to check it against. CDR3 length: 17 residues. Germline values: CDR1 LGHNA, CDR2 YNFKEQ.

CDR3 sequence reads: CATSDLSSGGRDTQYF. V is TRBV24-1 and J is TRBJ2-3; TCRdb indicates TRBD2, and absent DNA this call remains unverified. This CDR3 region has 16 residues. Per germline, CDR1 KGHDR and CDR2 SFDVKD.

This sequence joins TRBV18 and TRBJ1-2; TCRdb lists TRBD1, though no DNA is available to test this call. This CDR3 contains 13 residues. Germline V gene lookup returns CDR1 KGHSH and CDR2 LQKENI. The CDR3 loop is CASSPQTDYGYTF.

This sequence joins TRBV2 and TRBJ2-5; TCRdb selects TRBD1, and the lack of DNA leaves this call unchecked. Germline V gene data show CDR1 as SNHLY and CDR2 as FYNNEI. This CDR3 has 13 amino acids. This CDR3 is CASGPQGAETQYF.

The CDR3 sequence: CASSSSGRPTLKDNEQFF. The chain combines TRBV5-6 with TRBJ2-1; TCRdb names TRBD2, which stays unverified in the absence of DNA. CDR1 is SGHDT, CDR2 YYEEEE, per germline. The CDR3 totals 18 residues.

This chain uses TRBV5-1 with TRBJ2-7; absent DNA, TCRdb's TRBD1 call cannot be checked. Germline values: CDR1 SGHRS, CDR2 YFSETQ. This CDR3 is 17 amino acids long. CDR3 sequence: CASSSGLVTGTSYEQYF. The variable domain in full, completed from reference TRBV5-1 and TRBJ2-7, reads KAGVTQTPRYLIKTRGQQVTLSCSPISGHRSVSWYQQTPGQGLQFLFEYFSETQRNKGNFPGRFSGRQFSNSRSEMNVSTLELGDSALYLCASSSGLVTGTSYEQYFGPGTRLTVT.

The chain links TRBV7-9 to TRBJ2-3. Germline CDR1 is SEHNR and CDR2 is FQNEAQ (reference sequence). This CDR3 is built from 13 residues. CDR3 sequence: CASSPRTEYTQYF.

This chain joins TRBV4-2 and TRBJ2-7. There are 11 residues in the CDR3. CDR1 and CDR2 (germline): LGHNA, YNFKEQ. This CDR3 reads CASSQEYEQYF.

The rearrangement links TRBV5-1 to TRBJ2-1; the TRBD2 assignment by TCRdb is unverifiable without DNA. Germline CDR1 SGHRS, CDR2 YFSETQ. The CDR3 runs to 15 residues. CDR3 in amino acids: CASSGGLAVVNEQFF.

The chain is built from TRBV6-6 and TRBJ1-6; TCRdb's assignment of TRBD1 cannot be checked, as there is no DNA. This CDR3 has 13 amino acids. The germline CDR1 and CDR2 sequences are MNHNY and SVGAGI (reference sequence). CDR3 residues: CASKGDSNSPLHF.

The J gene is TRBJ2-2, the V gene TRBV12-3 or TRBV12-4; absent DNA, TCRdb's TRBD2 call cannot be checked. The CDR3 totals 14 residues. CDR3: CASRQGTKPGELFF.